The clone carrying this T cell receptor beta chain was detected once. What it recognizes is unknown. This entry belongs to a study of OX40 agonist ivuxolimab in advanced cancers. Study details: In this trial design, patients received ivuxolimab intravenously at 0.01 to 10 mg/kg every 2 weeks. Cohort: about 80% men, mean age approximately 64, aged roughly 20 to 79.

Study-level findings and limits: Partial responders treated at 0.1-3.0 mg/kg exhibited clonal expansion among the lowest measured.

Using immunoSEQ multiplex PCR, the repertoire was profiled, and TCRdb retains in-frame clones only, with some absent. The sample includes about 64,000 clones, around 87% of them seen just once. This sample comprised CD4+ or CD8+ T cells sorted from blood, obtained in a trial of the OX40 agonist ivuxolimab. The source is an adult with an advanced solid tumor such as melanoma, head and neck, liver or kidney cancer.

The CDR3 sequence: CASSDRAGGRYGYTF. The CDR3 coding sequence is TGTGCCAGCAGTGATAGGGCAGGGGGCAGGTATGGCTACACCTTC. The chain carries TRBV25-1 and TRBJ1-2; 8 nucleotides agree with TRBD1. The germline CDR1 and CDR2 sequences are MGHDK and SYGVNS. Germline trimming cut 3 bases from V and 5 bases from J; bases unmatched to any gene: 8. CDR3 length equals 15 residues.